These 26 T cell receptor beta chains were all obtained from the same sample, sequenced in a study of T cells in Graves' hyperthyroidism and ophthalmopathy. The TCR beta CDR3 regions underwent amplification using RNA transcripts as the source. The HTBI primer set was used in a first-round RT-PCR of the TCR CDR3. TCRdb redid the calling of the multiplex PCR reads with MiXCR, one entry per CDR3 protein. The sample lists a few hundred thousand distinct CDR3 sequences; more than 15% were seen once. Source material: blood. These receptor sequences come from a woman between 55 and 75 years old with Graves' ophthalmopathy.

The chain has TRBV13 and TRBJ2-3; D is unresolved. Germline V lookup: CDR1 PRHDT, CDR2 FYEKMQ (reference sequence). Between the trimmed V and J ends, which lost 1 base and 5 bases, there was a span of 10 bases. The CDR3 has 14 amino acids. The CDR3 spells CASSLEGRRDTQYF. CDR3 DNA: TGTGCCAGCAGCTTAGAGGGCAGACGAGATACGCAGTATTTT.

This clonotype was seen ten or more times. The chain combines TRBV6-1 with TRBJ2-2; TRBD1 agrees at 8 bases. Germline-derived CDR1 and CDR2 are MNHNS and SASEGT. The CDR3 has 15 residues. V lost 4 bases and J lost 5; bases outside the gene matches: 6. DNA for the CDR3: TGTGCCAGCAGTGTGGTCCAGGGGGCAACCGGGGAGCTGTTTTTT. It encodes CASSVVQGATGELFF.

This clonotype came up a few times. The gene calls are TRBV7-9 and TRBJ2-5; D unresolved. Looked up from germline, CDR1 is SEHNR and CDR2 is FQNEAQ (reference sequence). The V and J ends lost 2 bases and 4 bases respectively, with 14 bases between them. The CDR3 loop spans 15 amino acids. For the CDR3, the DNA is TGTGCCAGCAGCTTATTCGGGCCGCCCCCAGAGACCCAGTACTTC. This translates into CASSLFGPPPETQYF.

The genes are TRBV11-2 and TRBJ1-3, with 8 bases identical to TRBD1. The J segment lost 0 bases and the V segment lost 5 bases, leaving 9 bases of the junction unmatched. The CDR3 contains 17 residues. From germline, CDR1 is SGHAT and CDR2 FQNNGV. CDR3 protein: CASSPGTGRISGNTIYF. The CDR3 DNA is TGTGCCAGCAGCCCCGGGACAGGCCGGATCTCTGGAAACACCATATATTTT.

This clonotype turned up a few times. The chain carries TRBV7-9 and TRBJ1-4; D ambiguous. The CDR3 spans 16 residues. Looked up from germline, CDR1 is SEHNR and CDR2 is FQNEAQ (reference sequence). With 6 bases removed from V and 0 bases from J, the gap between germline ends came to 14 bases. CDR3 loop: CASSPPFAATNEKLFF. The DNA of the CDR3 is TGTGCCAGCAGTCCCCCTTTCGCCGCAACTAATGAAAAACTGTTTTTT.

This rearrangement joins TRBV7-2 to TRBJ1-3, with D hard to call. V lost 2 bases, J lost 0 bases, and 11 bases lay in between. The CDR3 runs to 16 residues. Germline-derived CDR1 and CDR2 are SGHTA and FQGNSA. The DNA of the CDR3 is TGTGCCAGCAGCTTAATCAGTCCCGGCTCTGGAAACACCATATATTTT. Translation: CASSLISPGSGNTIYF.

This clonotype was seen ten or more times. One end of the junction does not line up with germline, which may come from a read error. The chain is built from TRBV7-9 and TRBJ2-2; 7 bases agree with TRBD1. The CDR3 has 13 amino acids. The germline gives CDR1 SEHNR, CDR2 FQNEAQ (reference sequence). The CDR3 region is CASTGDNTGELFF. CDR3 nucleotide sequence: TGTGCTAGCACAGGGGACAACACCGGGGAGCTGTTTTTT.

The chain carries TRBV6-2 or TRBV6-3 and TRBJ2-7; 11 nucleotides align to TRBD2. The CDR3 has 15 residues. V gave up 8 bases and J gave up 4 bases; unmatched junction bases: 10. Per the germline V gene, CDR1 is MNHEY and CDR2 is SVGEGT. CDR3 in amino acids: CASAGGGLAEYEQYF. DNA of the CDR3: TGTGCCAGCGCTGGGGGGGGACTAGCGGAATACGAGCAGTACTTC.

This chain uses TRBV24-1 with TRBJ2-3, with D hard to call. Germline-derived CDR1 and CDR2 are KGHDR and SFDVKD. Deletions cut 0 bases from V and 0 bases from J, with 3 bases between. There are 14 residues in the CDR3. The CDR3 here is CATSDLGSTDTQYF. The DNA of the CDR3 is TGTGCCACCAGTGATTTGGGTAGCACAGATACGCAGTATTTT.

This clonotype has a handful of counts. The gene calls are TRBV20-1 and TRBJ2-7, with TRBD2 as a possible D gene (6 bases). The CDR3 is 14 amino acids. V gave up 5 bases and J gave up 2 bases, with 16 bases separating them. Germline loops: CDR1 DFQATT, CDR2 SNEGSKA (reference sequence). For the CDR3, the DNA is TGCAGTGCTCGGACGGGACTCTCTGCCTACGAGCAGTACTTC. It encodes CSARTGLSAYEQYF.

Details on this clonotype: This may come from a read error, since a much larger clone is one base off. This sequence joins TRBV7-2 and TRBJ2-7; 10 bases are a match to TRBD1. Trimming at V came to 5 bases and at J to 7 bases, leaving 11 bases not matched to a gene. CDR3 size: 15 residues. Per the germline V gene, CDR1 is SGHTA and CDR2 is FQGNSA. For the CDR3, the DNA is TGTGCCAGCAGCGGTACGGGACAGGGGTACAATGAGCAGTACTTC. As protein: CASSGTGQGYNEQYF.

The rearrangement links TRBV18 to TRBJ2-3, with 8 bases fitting TRBD2. With V trimmed by 2 bases and J by 3 bases, 7 bases remained unmatched. The CDR3 runs 16 residues. Germline CDR1 is KGHSH and CDR2 is LQKENI. CDR3 bases: TGTGCCAGCTCACCATCTCATCGGGGGGGTACAGATACGCAGTATTTT. This gives the protein CASSPSHRGGTDTQYF. Variable domain in full (rest from reference TRBV18 and TRBJ2-3): NAGVMQNPRHLVRRRGQEARLRCSPMKGHSHVYWYRQLPEEGLKFMVYLQKENIIDESGMPKERFSAEFPKEGPSILRIQQVVRGDSAAYFCASSPSHRGGTDTQYFGPGTRLTVL.

In regard to this clonotype: This may be a read error, as it is one base from a much larger clone. The V gene is TRBV20-1, the J gene TRBJ1-2; maybe TRBD1 (5 bases). The CDR3 is 13 residues long. Germline assignment: CDR1 DFQATT and CDR2 SNEGSKA (reference sequence). The CDR3 region has the DNA TGCAGTGCCCAAGGCTTCGACAGCTATGGCTACGCCTTC. The encoded protein is CSAQGFDSYGYAF.

This clonotype came up many times. The chain recombines TRBV6-8 with TRBJ2-7; D gene unclear. Germline CDR1 MNHGY, CDR2 SAAAGT. Trimming cost V 0 bases and J 4 bases, with 16 bases left between them. The CDR3 runs to 16 residues. The CDR3 bases are TGTGCCAGCAGTTACTCGAAGGTGGACCACTTGTACGAGCAGTACTTC. Amino acids: CASSYSKVDHLYEQYF.

This clonotype showed up many times. In nucleotides, the CDR3 is TGTGCCAGCAGCACCCAAATCGGCACAGATACGCAGTATTTT. Its protein is CASSTQIGTDTQYF. The chain joins TRBV7-2 to TRBJ2-3; D gene unclear. CDR1 is SGHTA and CDR2 is FQGNSA in the germline V gene. The CDR3 sequence is 14 residues long. Trimming removed 5 bases at V and 1 base at J, with 10 bases between.

The table lists this clonotype with many counts. The chain joins TRBV28 to TRBJ2-5; D may correspond to TRBD1 or TRBD2 (5 bases each). CDR1 and CDR2 from the germline V gene are MDHEN and SYDVKM. Deletions cut 5 bases from V and 5 bases from J, with 21 bases between. The CDR3 length is 16 residues. Here the CDR3 reads CASSGGRDRLGETQYF. The CDR3 nucleotides read TGTGCCAGCAGTGGAGGCCGGGACCGCCTCGGGGAGACCCAGTACTTC.

The chain is built from TRBV14 and TRBJ1-4; D not resolved. V lost 3 bases, J lost 0 bases, and 8 bases lay in between. CDR1 and CDR2 from the germline V gene are SGHDN and FVKESK. The CDR3 loop spans 15 amino acids. This CDR3 is CASSQFITTNEKLFF. CDR3 nucleotides: TGTGCCAGCAGCCAGTTTATTACAACTAATGAAAAACTGTTTTTT.

This clonotype showed up just a few times. The rearrangement joins TRBV13 to TRBJ1-5; D remains ambiguous. The germline V gene encodes CDR1 PRHDT and CDR2 FYEKMQ (reference sequence). The CDR3 runs to 12 residues. The ends were cut back, 3 bases at V and 6 bases at J, with 6 bases in the middle. The CDR3 coding sequence is TGTGCCAGCAGCTTTTTTGCTCAGCCCCAGCATTTT. This codes for CASSFFAQPQHF.

This clonotype was recorded at least ten times. The CDR3 sequence: CSAEPRLLDTQYF. The CDR3 DNA follows: TGCAGTGCGGAGCCCCGGCTATTGGATACGCAGTATTTT. V gene TRBV20-1 combines with J gene TRBJ2-3; D is ambiguous. The CDR3 sequence is 13 residues long. V dropped 6 bases and J dropped 6 bases, with 16 bases sitting between them. Germline V gene data show CDR1 as DFQATT and CDR2 as SNEGSKA (reference sequence).

The gene calls are TRBV4-3 and TRBJ1-4; possibly TRBD1 for D (6 bases). The V and J ends lost 3 bases and 0 bases respectively, with 11 bases between them. The V gene's germline CDR1 is LGHNA and CDR2 YSLEER. The CDR3 consists of 16 residues. The CDR3 coding sequence is TGCGCCAGCAGCCACGGACAGCATGCAACTAATGAAAAACTGTTTTTT. Translating gives CASSHGQHATNEKLFF.

In this sample, this clonotype turned up many times. The J gene is TRBJ1-4, the V gene TRBV3-1; the match to TRBD1 covers 7 bases. There are 14 residues in the CDR3. With 0 bases clipped from V and 6 bases from J, the junction kept 1 base outside the gene matches. From germline, CDR1 is LGHDT and CDR2 YNNKEL (reference sequence). CDR3 region: CASSQDRGDEKLFF. The CDR3 DNA reads TGTGCCAGCAGCCAAGACAGGGGGGATGAAAAACTGTTTTTT.

In the case of this clonotype: Given the absence of the conserved phenylalanine or tryptophan at the CDR3 end, a read error is likely. The chain links TRBV10-2 to TRBJ1-5; D unclear. V lost 2 bases to trimming and J lost 6 bases, with 5 bases between them. Per germline, CDR1 WSHSY and CDR2 SAAADI. The CDR3 totals 12 residues. The CDR3 DNA sequence: TGCGCCAGCAGTGAGAAGGGTCAGCCCCAGCATCTT. This translates into CASSEKGQPQHL.

This clonotype occurred many times. This chain links TRBV7-2 with TRBJ2-3; D not resolved. This CDR3 comprises 11 residues. V lost 4 bases, J lost 9 bases, and 8 bases lay in between. Germline CDR1 SGHTA, CDR2 FQGNSA. DNA for the CDR3: TGTGCCAGCAGCTCAGAGTACACGCAGTATTTT. It encodes CASSSEYTQYF.

This clonotype was observed at least ten times. The CDR3 DNA sequence: TGTGCCAGCAGTTACTCGATTGGTGAATACTATGGCTACACCTTC. It encodes CASSYSIGEYYGYTF. V is TRBV6-2 or TRBV6-3 and J is TRBJ1-2; D unclear. The CDR3 is made up of 15 amino acids. CDR1 is MNHEY and CDR2 is SVGEGT in the germline V gene. V was clipped by 0 bases and J by 3 bases, with 11 bases between them.

As regards this clonotype: This may be a read error: a much more frequent sequence differs by one nucleotide. This chain connects TRBV20-1 to TRBJ1-1, with unresolved D. Germline assignment: CDR1 DFQATT and CDR2 SNEGSKA (reference sequence). There are 11 residues in the CDR3. CDR3 in DNA: TGCAGTGATAGAGCGCACAGAGAAGCTTTCTTT. It specifies CSDRAHREAFF.

There are many counts of this clonotype. The chain couples TRBV7-2 to TRBJ2-5, with TRBD2 matching over 8 bases. Germline CDR1 SGHTA, CDR2 FQGNSA. V lost 2 bases to trimming and J lost 5 bases; unmatched junction nucleotides: 10. This CDR3 is built from 16 residues. The CDR3 sequence is CASSLIWREVGETQYF. DNA for the CDR3: TGTGCCAGCAGCTTAATATGGCGGGAGGTTGGGGAGACCCAGTACTTC.